This entry lists 10 T cell receptor beta chains sequenced from one sample in a study of cytomegalovirus exposure and HLA in healthy donors. The PCR contained 60 Vbeta and 13 Jbeta primers. The method was immunoSEQ multiplex PCR; TCRdb's version includes in-frame clones alone and lacks a portion of them. The table records 200,000 to 250,000 clones, 82% of them present only once. The source material was PBMCs. The origin of the receptors is a middle-aged woman in good health and CMV-seropositive.

This chain connects TRBV6-5 to TRBJ2-1; 8 bases are a match to TRBD1. The CDR3 is 15 amino acids. Germline V gene sequence: CDR1 MNHEY, CDR2 SVGAGI. V lost 5 bases to trimming and J lost 6 bases; unmatched junction nucleotides: 9. DNA for the CDR3: TGTGCCAGCAGTATTTCAGGGGGCGGCCTCAATGAGCAGTTCTTC. Its translation: CASSISGGGLNEQFF.

This chain uses TRBV12-5 with TRBJ2-2, with 7 bases matching TRBD2. This CDR3 region has 15 residues. Germline-derived CDR1 and CDR2 are LGHNT and FRNRAP. The trim removed 0 bases at V and 6 bases at J, leaving 4 bases unmatched. For the CDR3, the DNA is TGTGCTAGTGGTTTGGTTCCGGGAGGAGCCGGGGAGCTGTTTTTT. This codes for CASGLVPGGAGELFF.

J is TRBJ1-3 and V is TRBV7-3, with a weak D call TRBD1 (5 bases). In germline, CDR1 is SGHTA, CDR2 FQGTGA. The V end lost 6 bases, the J end lost 0 bases, and 18 bases lay between the germline ends. This CDR3 region has 17 residues. The CDR3 coding sequence is TGTGCCAGCAGTCCCTCAGGGTTCCCGAGCTCTGGAAACACCATATATTTT. Translation: CASSPSGFPSSGNTIYF. Complete variable domain (other parts from reference TRBV7-3 and TRBJ1-3): GAGVSQTPSNKVTEKGKYVELRCDPISGHTALYWYRQSLGQGPEFLIYFQGTGAADDSGLPNDRFFAVRPEGSVSTLKIQRTERGDSAVYLCASSPSGFPSSGNTIYFGEGSWLTVV.

The V gene is TRBV7-9, the J gene TRBJ1-1; possibly TRBD1 for D (6 bases). V lost 6 bases and J 1 base, leaving 15 bases between the germline ends. Germline lookup yields CDR1 SEHNR and CDR2 FQNEAQ (reference sequence). The CDR3 is 15 amino acids. The CDR3 reads CASSSHDRRNTEAFF. The CDR3 coding sequence is TGTGCCAGCAGTTCTCACGACAGGAGGAACACTGAAGCTTTCTTT.

J is TRBJ2-7 and V is TRBV4-2, with 8 bases that match TRBD2. J lost 3 bases, V lost 0 bases, and 7 bases had no gene match. Germline CDR1 reads LGHNA; CDR2 reads YNFKEQ. The CDR3 sequence is 16 residues long. DNA of the CDR3: TGTGCCAGCAGCCAAGATAAGGCTAGCGGGTACTACGAGCAGTACTTC. The encoded protein is CASSQDKASGYYEQYF.

This clone appeared a few times. The rearrangement uses TRBV7-6 and TRBJ1-5; D uncertain. The germline V and J ends were trimmed by 1 base and 5 bases, with 12 bases remaining between them. The CDR3 runs 15 residues. Germline CDR1 SGHVS, CDR2 FNYEAQ. The DNA for the CDR3 is TGTGCCAGCAGCTTAGAGGCGGATTTCTATCAGCCCCAGCATTTT. Encoded protein: CASSLEADFYQPQHF.

The chain joins TRBV25-1 to TRBJ2-7, with D uncertain. The V gene's germline CDR1 is MGHDK and CDR2 SYGVNS. Trimming stripped 7 bases from V and 4 bases from J, with 11 bases between. The CDR3 covers 12 residues. CDR3 coding DNA: TGTGCCAGCACAGGAACGAGTTACGAGCAGTACTTC. Its protein is CASTGTSYEQYF.

This clone was observed a handful of times. V usage is TRBV5-1 and J usage is TRBJ2-5; D perhaps matches TRBD1 (6 bases). Trimming took 9 bases from V and 2 from J, leaving 14 bases between them. Germline loops: CDR1 SGHRS, CDR2 YFSETQ. The CDR3 consists of 13 residues. CDR3: CATATGFQETQYF. CDR3 DNA sequence: TGCGCCACCGCTACAGGGTTTCAAGAGACCCAGTACTTC.

This chain uses TRBV5-4 with TRBJ2-1, with D tentatively TRBD2 (5 bases). The V end was cut by 2 bases, the J end by 8 bases, with 11 bases between. The germline V gene encodes CDR1 SGHNT and CDR2 YYREEE (reference sequence). The CDR3 has 13 residues. CDR3 sequence (DNA): TGTGCCAGCAGCTTTGTTTCCGGGGATGAGCAGTTCTTC. Its protein product is CASSFVSGDEQFF.

The CDR3 protein is CASSSPGLAWNEQFF. CDR3 nucleotide sequence: TGTGCCAGCAGCTCACCGGGACTAGCGTGGAATGAGCAGTTCTTC. The chain is built from TRBV7-3 and TRBJ2-1; 10 bases are a match to TRBD2. The CDR3 is made up of 15 amino acids. J lost 7 bases, V lost 4 bases, and 7 bases had no gene match. The germline V gene encodes CDR1 SGHTA and CDR2 FQGTGA.